A single sample gave rise to the 22 T cell receptor beta chains below, sequenced in a study of somatic mutations in cytotoxic T cells in rheumatoid arthritis. Sequenced by immunoSEQ multiplex PCR; TCRdb stores in-frame clones only, minus some. The table lists 9,400 or so clones, about 71% of them singletons, with roughly 34% in the top ten. Sequencing used CD8+ T cells sorted from blood. These TCRs come from a woman aged 45 to 65 in good health.

The V gene is TRBV5-5, the J gene TRBJ1-4; D is undetermined. Deletions cut 0 bases from V and 0 bases from J, with 6 bases between. The CDR3 consists of 15 residues. Germline-derived CDR1 and CDR2 are SGHKS and YYEKEE (reference sequence). The CDR3 DNA reads as TGTGCCAGCAGCTTGGACTTTGCAACTAATGAAAAACTGTTTTTT. It codes for CASSLDFATNEKLFF.

The J gene is TRBJ1-1, the V gene TRBV5-1; D gene unclear. Germline CDR1 reads SGHRS; CDR2 reads YFSETQ. With 5 bases removed from V and 0 bases from J, the gap between germline ends came to 5 bases. The CDR3 spans 12 residues. Written as DNA, the CDR3 is TGCGCCAGCAGGGCCCTGAACACTGAAGCTTTCTTT. This codes for CASRALNTEAFF.

This chain connects TRBV14 to TRBJ2-7, with 9 bases identical to TRBD1. The germline V gene has CDR1 SGHDN and CDR2 FVKESK. The trim removed 0 bases at V and 3 bases at J, leaving 12 bases unmatched. This CDR3 has 18 amino acids. CDR3 loop: CASSQDRLVGTGFYEQYF. CDR3 DNA sequence: TGTGCCAGCAGCCAAGATCGGCTAGTCGGGACAGGGTTCTACGAGCAGTACTTC. The full variable domain, with the rest looked up from reference TRBV14 and TRBJ2-7, is EAGVTQFPSHSVIEKGQTVTLRCDPISGHDNLYWYRRVMGKEIKFLLHFVKESKQDESGMPNNRFLAERTGGTYSTLKVQPAELEDSGVYFCASSQDRLVGTGFYEQYFGPGTRLTVT.

The genes are TRBV7-6 and TRBJ2-7, with 7 bases matching TRBD2. CDR3 length: 14 residues. Unmatched junction bases numbered 7, after V lost 5 bases and J lost 3 bases. Germline V gives CDR1 SGHVS, CDR2 FNYEAQ. In nucleotides, the CDR3 is TGTGCCAGCAGCCCTACGACTAGCCTCTACGAGCAGTACTTC. Amino acid sequence: CASSPTTSLYEQYF.

The rearrangement links TRBV6-1 to TRBJ1-5; D not certain. The CDR3 consists of 14 residues. V dropped 1 base and J dropped 3 bases, with 7 bases sitting between them. CDR1 and CDR2 (germline): MNHNS, SASEGT. The CDR3 sequence is CASSEVAHNQPQHF. The CDR3 coding sequence is TGTGCCAGCAGTGAAGTGGCACACAATCAGCCCCAGCATTTT.

A single count supports this clone. The chain is built from TRBV27 and TRBJ1-2; D not resolved. The V and J ends lost 6 bases and 3 bases respectively, with 11 bases between them. The CDR3 consists of 13 residues. Germline V gene sequence: CDR1 MNHEY, CDR2 SMNVEV (reference sequence). This CDR3 is CASRRIDYYGYTF. The CDR3 nucleotides are TGTGCCAGCAGACGCATTGACTACTATGGCTACACCTTC.

The chain uses TRBV5-6 and TRBJ2-2; D uncertain. V lost 0 bases and J lost 5, with 5 bases in between. CDR3 length equals 13 residues. Germline V gene lookup returns CDR1 SGHDT and CDR2 YYEEEE. The CDR3 is CASSLVVTGELFF. For the CDR3, the DNA is TGTGCCAGCAGCTTGGTAGTTACCGGGGAGCTGTTTTTT.

This clone was seen once. The chain links TRBV5-5 to TRBJ1-4; TRBD1 agrees at 7 bases. Trimming cost V 0 bases and J 4 bases; bases outside gene matches: 3. The CDR3 spans 15 residues. Per germline, CDR1 SGHKS and CDR2 YYEKEE (reference sequence). The CDR3 DNA follows: TGTGCCAGCAGCTTGGACAGGGGTAATAATGAAAAACTGTTTTTT. It specifies CASSLDRGNNEKLFF. Complete variable domain (other parts from reference TRBV5-5 and TRBJ1-4): DAGVTQSPTHLIKTRGQQVTLRCSPISGHKSVSWYQQVLGQGPQFIFQYYEKEERGRGNFPDRFSARQFPNYSSELNVNALLLGDSALYLCASSLDRGNNEKLFFGSGTQLSVL.

The chain couples TRBV18 to TRBJ1-6; the match to TRBD1 covers 7 bases. Trimming took 3 bases from V and 12 from J; bases not matched to a gene: 2. Germline values: CDR1 KGHSH, CDR2 LQKENI. The CDR3 sequence is 12 residues long. The CDR3 reads CASSPGTEPLHF. The CDR3, as DNA: TGTGCCAGCTCACCTGGGACAGAACCCCTCCACTTT.

This chain uses TRBV7-9 with TRBJ2-4, with TRBD1 matching 10 bases. V trimming: 3 bases; J trimming: 1 base; junction bases outside the gene matches: 3. From germline, CDR1 is SEHNR and CDR2 FQNEAQ (reference sequence). There are 16 residues in the CDR3. CDR3 DNA sequence: TGTGCCAGCAGCTTTTTGGGACAGGGGGCCAAAAACATTCAGTACTTC. It is translated as CASSFLGQGAKNIQYF.

This clone was counted between two and nine times. The chain has TRBV29-1 and TRBJ2-7; 11 nucleotides agree with TRBD2. Germline lookup yields CDR1 SQVTM and CDR2 ANQGSEA. The CDR3 runs 13 residues. Germline trimming cut 6 bases from V and 3 bases from J; bases unmatched to any gene: 4. The DNA of the CDR3 is TGCAGCGTCGTAGCGGGGGGGTTCTACGAGCAGTACTTC. It encodes CSVVAGGFYEQYF.

The V and J genes are TRBV7-9 and TRBJ2-7; 9 nucleotides align to TRBD2. Germline loops: CDR1 SEHNR, CDR2 FQNEAQ (reference sequence). Trimming removed 5 bases from V and 7 bases from J; junction bases left unmatched: 6. The CDR3 sequence is 13 residues long. The CDR3 DNA reads TGTGCCAGCAGCCCCCGACTAGCGGAGGAGCAGTACTTC. Its translation is CASSPRLAEEQYF.

This clone ranks as large (0.1 to 1%). This chain connects TRBV27 to TRBJ2-2; no reliable D call. CDR1 is MNHEY and CDR2 is SMNVEV in the germline V gene (reference sequence). V dropped 4 bases and J dropped 8 bases, with 8 bases sitting between them. The CDR3 spans 12 residues. The CDR3 DNA reads as TGTGCCAGCAGTTACCCCGGGGGGGAGCTGTTTTTT. Amino acids: CASSYPGGELFF.

A few counts support this clone. The chain is built from TRBV15 and TRBJ2-3; TRBD1 aligns across 7 bases. In germline, CDR1 is LNHNV, CDR2 YYDKDF (reference sequence). V was clipped by 3 bases and J by 2 bases; unmatched bases: 5. This CDR3 spans 15 amino acids. The DNA of the CDR3 is TGTGCCACCAGCAGTGGGACAGCATACACAGATACGCAGTATTTT. Its protein product is CATSSGTAYTDTQYF.

This sequence joins TRBV19 and TRBJ2-7; TRBD1 agrees at 10 bases. V trimming: 5 bases; J trimming: 1 base; junction bases outside the gene matches: 5. Per germline, CDR1 LNHDA and CDR2 SQIVND (reference sequence). There are 15 residues in the CDR3. CDR3 region: CASSPRQGASYEQYF. Here the CDR3 DNA reads TGTGCCAGTAGTCCCCGACAGGGGGCTTCCTACGAGCAGTACTTC.

By proportion, this clone is medium-sized. The CDR3 sequence is CASSYRLAGRTGELFF. The CDR3 DNA sequence: TGTGCCAGCAGTTACCGACTAGCGGGGCGCACCGGGGAGCTGTTTTTT. This chain uses TRBV7-8 with TRBJ2-2; TRBD2 agrees at 11 bases. This CDR3 has 16 residues. Per the germline V gene, CDR1 is SGHVS and CDR2 is FQNEAQ. V lost 6 bases and J lost 4; bases outside the gene matches: 7.

This clone was found a few times. This chain connects TRBV28 to TRBJ2-7; TRBD1 matches 12 bases. CDR3 length: 17 amino acids. CDR1 is MDHEN, CDR2 SYDVKM, per germline. The junction had 8 bases not matched to a gene; V was cut back by 2 bases and J by 3 bases. The CDR3 nucleotides read TGTGCCAGCAGTTTAGACCCGGGGACAGGGGGCTTCTACGAGCAGTACTTC. Translated: CASSLDPGTGGFYEQYF.

The chain has TRBV5-5 and TRBJ2-1, with TRBD1 matching over 7 bases. Trimming took 4 bases from V and 3 from J; bases not matched to a gene: 7. The germline V gene has CDR1 SGHKS and CDR2 YYEKEE (reference sequence). The CDR3 contains 15 residues. As DNA, the CDR3 is TGTGCCAGCAGCATAGACAGGGTAGACTACAATGAGCAGTTCTTC. Translation: CASSIDRVDYNEQFF.

The chain uses TRBV4-1 and TRBJ2-1, with D perhaps TRBD1 (5 bases). Trimming took off 0 bases at V and 2 bases at J, with 11 bases between the two ends. The CDR3 extends over 16 amino acids. Germline CDR1 reads MGHRA; CDR2 reads YSYEKL. This chain's CDR3 is CASSQERGGAYNEQFF. CDR3 coding DNA: TGCGCCAGCAGCCAAGAAAGGGGCGGTGCCTACAATGAGCAGTTCTTC.

The rearrangement uses TRBV6-4 and TRBJ2-3, with 11 bases identical to TRBD1. The J segment lost 5 bases and the V segment lost 2 bases, leaving 3 bases of the junction unmatched. The CDR3 covers 15 residues. Germline V gene sequence: CDR1 MRHNA, CDR2 SNTAGT. CDR3 region: CASSDGTGGGDTQYF. In DNA form, the CDR3 reads TGTGCCAGCAGTGACGGGACAGGGGGAGGAGATACGCAGTATTTT.

The V gene is TRBV10-3, the J gene TRBJ1-1; D gene ambiguous. The CDR3 loop spans 16 amino acids. Trimming pared 4 bases from V and 1 base from J, leaving 16 bases between. Germline V gives CDR1 ENHRY, CDR2 SYGVKD. This CDR3 reads CAISVGERPGNTEAFF. The CDR3, as DNA: TGTGCCATCAGTGTGGGAGAACGCCCGGGGAACACTGAAGCTTTCTTT.

This sequence joins TRBV28 and TRBJ1-2; a possible D gene is TRBD1 (6 bases). The V gene's germline CDR1 is MDHEN and CDR2 SYDVKM. The CDR3 covers 13 residues. Trimming took off 6 bases at V and 8 bases at J, with 16 bases between the two ends. CDR3 DNA sequence: TGTGCCAGCAGCCTAAGGGGGTTACTCGGCTACACCTTC. This encodes CASSLRGLLGYTF.